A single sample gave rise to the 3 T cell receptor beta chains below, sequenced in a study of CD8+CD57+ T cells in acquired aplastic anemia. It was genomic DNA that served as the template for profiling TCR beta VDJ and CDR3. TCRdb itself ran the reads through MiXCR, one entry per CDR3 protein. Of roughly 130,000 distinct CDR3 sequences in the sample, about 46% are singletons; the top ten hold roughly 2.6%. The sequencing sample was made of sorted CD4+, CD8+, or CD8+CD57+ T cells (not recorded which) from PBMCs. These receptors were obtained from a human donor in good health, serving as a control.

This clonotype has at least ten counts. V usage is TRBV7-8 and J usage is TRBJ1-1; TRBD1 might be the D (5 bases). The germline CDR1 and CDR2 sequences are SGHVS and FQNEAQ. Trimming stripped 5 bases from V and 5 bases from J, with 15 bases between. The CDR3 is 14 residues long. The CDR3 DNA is TGTGCCAGCAGCCCTGCCGGCGGGGGGACTGAAGCTTTCTTT. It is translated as CASSPAGGGTEAFF.

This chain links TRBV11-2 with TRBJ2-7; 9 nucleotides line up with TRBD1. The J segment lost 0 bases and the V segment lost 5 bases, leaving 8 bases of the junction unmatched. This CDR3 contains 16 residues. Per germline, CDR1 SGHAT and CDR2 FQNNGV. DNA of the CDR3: TGTGCCAGCAGCCTAACCGGGACAGGGAGCTCCTACGAGCAGTACTTC. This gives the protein CASSLTGTGSSYEQYF.

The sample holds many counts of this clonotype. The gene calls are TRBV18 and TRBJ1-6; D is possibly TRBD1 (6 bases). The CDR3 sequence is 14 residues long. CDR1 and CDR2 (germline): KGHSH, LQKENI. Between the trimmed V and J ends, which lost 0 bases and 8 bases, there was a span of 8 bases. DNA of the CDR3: TGTGCCAGCTCACCACCGCCAGGGGATTCACCCCTCCACTTT. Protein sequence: CASSPPPGDSPLHF. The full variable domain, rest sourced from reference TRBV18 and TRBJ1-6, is NAGVMQNPRHLVRRRGQEARLRCSPMKGHSHVYWYRQLPEEGLKFMVYLQKENIIDESGMPKERFSAEFPKEGPSILRIQQVVRGDSAAYFCASSPPPGDSPLHFGNGTRLTVT.